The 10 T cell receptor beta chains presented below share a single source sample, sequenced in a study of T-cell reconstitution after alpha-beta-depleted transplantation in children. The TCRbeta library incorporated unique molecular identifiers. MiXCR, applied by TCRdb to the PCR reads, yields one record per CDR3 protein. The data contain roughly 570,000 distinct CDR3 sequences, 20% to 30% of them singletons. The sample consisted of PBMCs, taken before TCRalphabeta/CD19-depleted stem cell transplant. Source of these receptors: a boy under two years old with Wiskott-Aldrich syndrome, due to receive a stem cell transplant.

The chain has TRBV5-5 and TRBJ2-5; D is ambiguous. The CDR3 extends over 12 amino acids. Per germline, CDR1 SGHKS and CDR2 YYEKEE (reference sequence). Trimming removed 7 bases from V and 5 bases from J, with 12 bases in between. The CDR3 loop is CASGLIWETQYF. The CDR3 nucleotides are TGTGCCAGCGGCCTCATTTGGGAGACCCAGTACTTC.

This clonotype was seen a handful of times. The CDR3, as DNA: TGTGCCTGGTCCGGGACCGATAAGGGTGAGCAGTTCTTC. Residues: CAWSGTDKGEQFF. The V call is TRBV30, the J call TRBJ2-1, with D possibly called TRBD1 or TRBD2 (5 bases each). The CDR3 sequence is 13 residues long. V gave up 5 bases and J gave up 9 bases, with 17 bases separating them. Germline V gives CDR1 GTSNPN, CDR2 SVGIG (reference sequence). Filled out from reference TRBV30 and TRBJ2-1, the complete variable domain reads SQTIHQWPATLVQPVGSPLSLECTVEGTSNPNLYWYRQAAGRGLQLLFYSVGIGQISSEVPQNLSASRPQDRQFILSSKKLLLSDSGFYLCAWSGTDKGEQFFGPGTRLTVL.

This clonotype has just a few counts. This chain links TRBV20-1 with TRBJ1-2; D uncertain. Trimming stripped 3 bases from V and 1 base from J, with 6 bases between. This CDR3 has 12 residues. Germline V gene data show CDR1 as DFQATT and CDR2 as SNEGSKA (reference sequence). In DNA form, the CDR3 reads TGCAGTGCTAGTGAGGTTAACTATGGCTACACCTTC. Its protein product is CSASEVNYGYTF.

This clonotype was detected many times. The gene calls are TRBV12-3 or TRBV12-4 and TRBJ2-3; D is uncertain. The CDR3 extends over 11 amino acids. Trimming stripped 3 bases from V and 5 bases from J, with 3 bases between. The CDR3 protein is CASSLRDTQYF. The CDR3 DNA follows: TGTGCCAGCAGTTTGAGAGATACGCAGTATTTT.

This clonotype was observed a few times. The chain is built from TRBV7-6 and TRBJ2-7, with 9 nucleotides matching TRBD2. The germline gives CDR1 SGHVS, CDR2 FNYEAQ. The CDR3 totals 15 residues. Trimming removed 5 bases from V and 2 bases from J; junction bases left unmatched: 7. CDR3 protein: CASSPLAGTTYEQYF. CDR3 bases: TGTGCCAGCAGCCCCCTAGCGGGAACTACCTACGAGCAGTACTTC.

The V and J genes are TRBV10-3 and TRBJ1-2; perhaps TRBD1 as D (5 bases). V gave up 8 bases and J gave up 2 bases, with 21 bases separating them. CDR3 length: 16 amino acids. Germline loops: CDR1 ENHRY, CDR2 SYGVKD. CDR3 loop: CAIQGRVHQFNYGYTF. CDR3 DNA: TGTGCCATCCAGGGTAGGGTTCATCAGTTCAACTATGGCTACACCTTC.

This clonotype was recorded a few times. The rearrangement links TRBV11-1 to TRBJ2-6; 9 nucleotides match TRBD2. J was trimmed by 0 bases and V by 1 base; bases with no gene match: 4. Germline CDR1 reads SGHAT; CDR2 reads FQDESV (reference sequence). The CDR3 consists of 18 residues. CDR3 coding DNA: TGTGCCAGCAGCTTAGTTCTAGCGGGGAGCTCTGGGGCCAACGTCCTGACTTTC. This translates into CASSLVLAGSSGANVLTF.

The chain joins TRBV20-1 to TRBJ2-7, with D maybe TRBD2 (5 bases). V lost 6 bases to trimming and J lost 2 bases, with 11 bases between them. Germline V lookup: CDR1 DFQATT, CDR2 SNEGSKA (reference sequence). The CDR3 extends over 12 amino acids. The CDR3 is CSARRATYEQYF. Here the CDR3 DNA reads TGCAGTGCCCGGCGGGCAACCTACGAGCAGTACTTC.

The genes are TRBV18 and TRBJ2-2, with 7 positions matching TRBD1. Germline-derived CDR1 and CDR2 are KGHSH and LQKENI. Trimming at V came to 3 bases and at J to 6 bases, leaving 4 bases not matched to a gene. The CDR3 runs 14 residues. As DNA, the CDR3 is TGTGCCAGCTCACCTACAGGGGTGCCCGGGGAGCTGTTTTTT. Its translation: CASSPTGVPGELFF.

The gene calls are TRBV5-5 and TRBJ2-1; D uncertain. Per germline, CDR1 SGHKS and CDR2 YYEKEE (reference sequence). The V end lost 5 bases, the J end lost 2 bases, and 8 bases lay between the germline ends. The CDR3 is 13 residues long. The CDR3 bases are TGTGCCAGCAGAAACGGGCCCTACAATGAGCAGTTCTTC. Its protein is CASRNGPYNEQFF.